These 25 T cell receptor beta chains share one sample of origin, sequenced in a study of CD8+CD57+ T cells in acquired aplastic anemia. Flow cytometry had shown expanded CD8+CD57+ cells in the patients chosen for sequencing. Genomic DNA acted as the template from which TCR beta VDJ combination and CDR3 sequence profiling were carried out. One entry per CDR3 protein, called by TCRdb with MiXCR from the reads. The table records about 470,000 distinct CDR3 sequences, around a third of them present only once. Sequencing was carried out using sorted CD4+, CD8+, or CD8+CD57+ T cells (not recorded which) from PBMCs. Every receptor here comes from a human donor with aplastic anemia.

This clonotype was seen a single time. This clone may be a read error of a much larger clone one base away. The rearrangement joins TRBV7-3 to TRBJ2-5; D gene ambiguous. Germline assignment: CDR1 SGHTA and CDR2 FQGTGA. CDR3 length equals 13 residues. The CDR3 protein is CAGSQMYQETQYF. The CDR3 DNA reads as TGTGCCGGCAGCCAGATGTACCAAGAGACCCAGTACTTC.

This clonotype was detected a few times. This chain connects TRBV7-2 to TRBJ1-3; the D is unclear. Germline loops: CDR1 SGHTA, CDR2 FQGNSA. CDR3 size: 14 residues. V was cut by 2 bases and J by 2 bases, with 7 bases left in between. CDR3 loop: CASSLYGTGNTIYF. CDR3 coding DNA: TGTGCCAGCAGCTTATATGGGACTGGAAACACCATATATTTT.

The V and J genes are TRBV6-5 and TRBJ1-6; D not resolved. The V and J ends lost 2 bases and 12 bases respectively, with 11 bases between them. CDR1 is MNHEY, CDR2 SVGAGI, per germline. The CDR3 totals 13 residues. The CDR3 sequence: CASSYAGPGPLHF. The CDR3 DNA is TGTGCCAGCAGTTACGCTGGACCGGGACCCCTCCACTTT.

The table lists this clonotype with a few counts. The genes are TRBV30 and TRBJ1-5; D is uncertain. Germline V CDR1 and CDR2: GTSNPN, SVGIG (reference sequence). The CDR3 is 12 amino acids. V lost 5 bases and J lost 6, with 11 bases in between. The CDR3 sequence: CAWGSYAQPQHF. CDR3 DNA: TGTGCCTGGGGGAGTTACGCTCAGCCCCAGCATTTT.

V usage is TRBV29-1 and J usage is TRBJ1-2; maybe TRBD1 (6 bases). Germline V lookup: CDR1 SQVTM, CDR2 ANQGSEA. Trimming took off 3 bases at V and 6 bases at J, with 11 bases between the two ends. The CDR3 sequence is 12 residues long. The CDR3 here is CSVETGLNGYTF. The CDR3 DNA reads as TGCAGCGTTGAGACAGGACTTAATGGCTACACCTTC.

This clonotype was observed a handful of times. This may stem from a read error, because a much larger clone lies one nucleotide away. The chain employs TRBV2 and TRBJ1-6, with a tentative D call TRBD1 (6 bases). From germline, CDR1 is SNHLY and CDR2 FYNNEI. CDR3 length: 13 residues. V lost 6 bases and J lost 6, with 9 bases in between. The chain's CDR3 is CASSEDSNSPLHF. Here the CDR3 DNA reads TGTGCCAGCAGCGAGGACAGTAATTCACCCCTCCACTTT.

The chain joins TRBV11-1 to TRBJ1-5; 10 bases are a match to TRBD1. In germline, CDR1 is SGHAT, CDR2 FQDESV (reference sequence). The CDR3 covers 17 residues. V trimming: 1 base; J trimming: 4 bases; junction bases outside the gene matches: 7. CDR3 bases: TGTGCCAGCAGCTTAGTGCGGGGACAGGGGAGGAATCAGCCCCAGCATTTT. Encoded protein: CASSLVRGQGRNQPQHF.

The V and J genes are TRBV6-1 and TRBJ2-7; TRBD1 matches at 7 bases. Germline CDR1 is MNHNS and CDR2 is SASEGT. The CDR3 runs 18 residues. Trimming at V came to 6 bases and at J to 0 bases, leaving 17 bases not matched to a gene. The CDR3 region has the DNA TGTGCCAGCAGAAGCCCCGACAGGGCGAAGGAGAGCTCCTACGAGCAGTACTTC. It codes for CASRSPDRAKESSYEQYF.

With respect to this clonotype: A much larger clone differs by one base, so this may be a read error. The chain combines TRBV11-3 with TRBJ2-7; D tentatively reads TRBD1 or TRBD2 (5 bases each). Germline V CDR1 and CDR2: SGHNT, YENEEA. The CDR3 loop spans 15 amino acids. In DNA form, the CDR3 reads TGTGCCAGCAGCCCAATGAGGGGCGCCTCCTACGGGCAGTACTTC. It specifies CASSPMRGASYGQYF.

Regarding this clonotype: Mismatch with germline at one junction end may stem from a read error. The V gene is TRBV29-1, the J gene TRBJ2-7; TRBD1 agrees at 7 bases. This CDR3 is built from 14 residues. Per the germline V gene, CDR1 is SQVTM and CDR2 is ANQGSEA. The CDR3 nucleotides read TGCAGCGTTAGAAGGACAGGCGCGACCTACGTGCAGTACTTC. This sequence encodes CSVRRTGATYVQYF.

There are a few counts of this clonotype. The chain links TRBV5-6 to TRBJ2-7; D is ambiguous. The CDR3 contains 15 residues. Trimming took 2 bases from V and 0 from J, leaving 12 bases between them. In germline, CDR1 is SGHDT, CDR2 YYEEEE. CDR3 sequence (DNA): TGTGCCAGCAGCTTTTATGAAACCAGCTCCTACGAGCAGTACTTC. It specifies CASSFYETSSYEQYF. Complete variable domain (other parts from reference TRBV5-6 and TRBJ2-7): DAGVTQSPTHLIKTRGQQVTLRCSPKSGHDTVSWYQQALGQGPQFIFQYYEEEERQRGNFPDRFSGHQFPNYSSELNVNALLLGDSALYLCASSFYETSSYEQYFGPGTRLTVT.

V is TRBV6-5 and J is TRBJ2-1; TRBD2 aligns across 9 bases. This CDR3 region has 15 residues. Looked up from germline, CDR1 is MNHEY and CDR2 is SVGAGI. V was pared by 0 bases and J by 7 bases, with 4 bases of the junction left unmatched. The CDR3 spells CASSYSSGSMNEQFF. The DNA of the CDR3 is TGTGCCAGCAGTTACTCTAGCGGGAGTATGAATGAGCAGTTCTTC.

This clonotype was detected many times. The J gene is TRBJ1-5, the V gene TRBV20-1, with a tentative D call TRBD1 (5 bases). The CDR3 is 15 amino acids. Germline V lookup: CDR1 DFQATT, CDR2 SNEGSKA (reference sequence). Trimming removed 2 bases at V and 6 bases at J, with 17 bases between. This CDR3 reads CSARNRKGFGQPQHF. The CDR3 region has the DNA TGCAGTGCTAGAAACCGAAAGGGGTTCGGTCAGCCCCAGCATTTT.

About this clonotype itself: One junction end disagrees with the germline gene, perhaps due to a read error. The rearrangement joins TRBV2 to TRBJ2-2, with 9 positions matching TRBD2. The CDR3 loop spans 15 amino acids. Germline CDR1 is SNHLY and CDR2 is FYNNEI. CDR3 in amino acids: CASSIAGAYTGELSF. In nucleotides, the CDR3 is TGTGCCAGCAGTATAGCGGGAGCGTACACCGGGGAGCTGTCTTTT.

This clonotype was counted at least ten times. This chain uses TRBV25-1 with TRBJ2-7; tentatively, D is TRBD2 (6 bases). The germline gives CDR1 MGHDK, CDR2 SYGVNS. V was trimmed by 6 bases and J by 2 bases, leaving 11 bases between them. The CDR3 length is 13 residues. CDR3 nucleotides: TGTGCCAGCAGGGGGGACTGGACCTACGAGCAGTACTTC. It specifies CASRGDWTYEQYF.

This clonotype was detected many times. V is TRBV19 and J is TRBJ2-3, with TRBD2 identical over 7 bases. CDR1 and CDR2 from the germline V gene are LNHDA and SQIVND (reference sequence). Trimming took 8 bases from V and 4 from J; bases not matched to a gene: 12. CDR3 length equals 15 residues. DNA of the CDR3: TGTGCCAGTTCGGGCCGGCGGGAGTTCTCAGATACGCAGTATTTT. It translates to CASSGRREFSDTQYF.

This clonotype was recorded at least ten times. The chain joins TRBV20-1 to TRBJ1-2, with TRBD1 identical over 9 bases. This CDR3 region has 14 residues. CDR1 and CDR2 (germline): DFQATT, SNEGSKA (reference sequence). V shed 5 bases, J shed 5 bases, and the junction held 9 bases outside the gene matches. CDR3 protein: CSASVPGQGYGYTF. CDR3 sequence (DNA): TGCAGTGCTTCAGTCCCGGGACAGGGTTATGGCTACACCTTC.

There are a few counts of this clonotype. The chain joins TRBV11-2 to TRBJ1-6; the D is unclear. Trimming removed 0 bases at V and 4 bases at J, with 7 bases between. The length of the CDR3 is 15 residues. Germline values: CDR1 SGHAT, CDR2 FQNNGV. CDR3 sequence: CASSLEGRYNSPLHF. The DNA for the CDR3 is TGTGCCAGCAGCTTAGAAGGACGTTATAATTCACCCCTCCACTTT. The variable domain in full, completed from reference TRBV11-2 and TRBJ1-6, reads EAGVAQSPRYKIIEKRQSVAFWCNPISGHATLYWYQQILGQGPKLLIQFQNNGVVDDSQLPKDRFSAERLKGVDSTLKIQPAKLEDSAVYLCASSLEGRYNSPLHFGNGTRLTVT.

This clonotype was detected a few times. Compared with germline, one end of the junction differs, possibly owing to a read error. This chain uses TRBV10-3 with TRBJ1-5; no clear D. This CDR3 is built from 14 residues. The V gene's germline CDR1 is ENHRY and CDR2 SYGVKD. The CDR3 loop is CASSDGWVGQPQHF. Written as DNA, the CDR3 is TGTGCCAGCAGTGATGGTTGGGTGGGTCAGCCCCAGCATTTT.

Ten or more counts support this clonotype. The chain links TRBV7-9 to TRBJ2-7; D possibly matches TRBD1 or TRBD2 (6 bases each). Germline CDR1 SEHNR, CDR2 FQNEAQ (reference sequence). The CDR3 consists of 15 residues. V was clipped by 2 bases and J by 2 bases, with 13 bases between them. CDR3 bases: TGTGCCAGCAGCTTAACGGGGGCGCCAACCTACGAGCAGTACTTC. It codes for CASSLTGAPTYEQYF. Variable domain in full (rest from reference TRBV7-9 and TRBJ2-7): DTGVSQNPRHKITKRGQNVTFRCDPISEHNRLYWYRQTLGQGPEFLTYFQNEAQLEKSRLLSDRFSAERPKGSFSTLEIQRTEQGDSAMYLCASSLTGAPTYEQYFGPGTRLTVT.

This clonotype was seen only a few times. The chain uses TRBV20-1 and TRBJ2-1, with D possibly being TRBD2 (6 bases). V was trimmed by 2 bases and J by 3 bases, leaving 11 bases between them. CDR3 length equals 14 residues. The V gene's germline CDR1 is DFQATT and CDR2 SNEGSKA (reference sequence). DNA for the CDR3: TGCAGTGCTAGATCACAAGCGGGCTACAATGAGCAGTTCTTC. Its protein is CSARSQAGYNEQFF.

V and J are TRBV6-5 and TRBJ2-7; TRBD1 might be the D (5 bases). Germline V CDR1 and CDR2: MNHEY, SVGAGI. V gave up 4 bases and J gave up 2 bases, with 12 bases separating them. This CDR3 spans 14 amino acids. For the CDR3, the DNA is TGTGCCAGCAGTTTAGGCAGGGAAGCCTACGAGCAGTACTTC. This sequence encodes CASSLGREAYEQYF.

The CDR3 coding sequence is TGTGCCAGCATACCAACAGGGAGCACAGATACGCAGTATTTT. It translates to CASIPTGSTDTQYF. V is TRBV5-6 and J is TRBJ2-3; tentatively, D is TRBD1 (6 bases). Germline V gene sequence: CDR1 SGHDT, CDR2 YYEEEE. The germline V and J ends were trimmed by 6 bases and 0 bases, with 11 bases remaining between them. The CDR3 has 14 residues.

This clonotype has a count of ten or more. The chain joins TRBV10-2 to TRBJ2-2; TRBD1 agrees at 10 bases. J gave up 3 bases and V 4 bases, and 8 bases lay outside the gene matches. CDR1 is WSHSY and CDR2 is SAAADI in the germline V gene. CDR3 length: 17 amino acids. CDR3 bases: TGCGCCAGCAGTGCCACTCAAGGGACAGGGGACACCGGGGAGCTGTTTTTT. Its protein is CASSATQGTGDTGELFF.

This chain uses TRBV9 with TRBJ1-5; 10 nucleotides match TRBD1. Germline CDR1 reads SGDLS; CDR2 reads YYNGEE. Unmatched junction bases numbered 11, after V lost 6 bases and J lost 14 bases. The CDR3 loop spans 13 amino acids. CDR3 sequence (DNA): TGTGCCAGCACTTGGGACAGGGGATCTTACGAGCATTTT. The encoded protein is CASTWDRGSYEHF.